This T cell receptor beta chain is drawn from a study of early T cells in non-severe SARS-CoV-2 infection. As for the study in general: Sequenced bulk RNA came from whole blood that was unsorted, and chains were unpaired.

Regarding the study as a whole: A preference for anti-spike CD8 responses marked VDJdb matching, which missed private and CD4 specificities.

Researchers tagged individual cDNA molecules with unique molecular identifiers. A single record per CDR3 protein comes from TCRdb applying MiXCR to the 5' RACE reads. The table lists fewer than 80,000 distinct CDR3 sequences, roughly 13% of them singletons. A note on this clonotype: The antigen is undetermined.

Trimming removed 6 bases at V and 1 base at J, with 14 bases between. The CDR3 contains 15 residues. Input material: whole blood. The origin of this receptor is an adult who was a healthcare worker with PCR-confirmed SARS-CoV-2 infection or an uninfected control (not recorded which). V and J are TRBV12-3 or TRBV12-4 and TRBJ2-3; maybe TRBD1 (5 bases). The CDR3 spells CASSRTGLRTDTQYF. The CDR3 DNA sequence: TGTGCCAGCAGCCGCACAGGTCTGCGCACAGATACGCAGTATTTT.